This T cell receptor (beta chain) was sequenced during a study of blood T cell repertoires in COVID-19. The CDR3 sequence is 17 residues long. Trimming cost V 2 bases and J 5 bases; bases outside gene matches: 13. Per the germline V gene, CDR1 is LGHNA and CDR2 is YSLEER. As processed by the authors: It was from reference gene primer amplification that nucleated cell counts were estimated. Measured with immunoSEQ multiplex PCR; TCRdb has only the in-frame clones, and not every one. V, J and clone size reflect that table, while D and trimming were determined from the DNA. In the table there are under 250,000 clones, about four fifths of which are singletons. Which cohort a participant joined came from the clinical history participants gave.

The sequence came from a woman between 50 and 59 years old with acute COVID-19. The chain couples TRBV4-3 to TRBJ2-5; 8 bases align to TRBD2. The sample taken for sequencing was PBMCs or T cells enriched from blood (not recorded which). CDR3 DNA sequence: TGCGCCAGCAGCCAATCTGTTGGGACTAGTAATCAGGAGACCCAGTACTTC. Protein: CASSQSVGTSNQETQYF.